This T cell receptor (beta chain) was recorded in a study of blood T cell repertoires in COVID-19. This study enrolled people aged roughly 18 to 90 from under 25 US geographic areas. Participant-reported clinical history was the basis for cohort assignment. This clone was seen only once. Trimming left V 0 bases short and J 1 base short, with 5 bases between. The CDR3 has 14 amino acids. Germline CDR1 and CDR2: SGDLS and YYNGEE. As originally analysed: Amplifying reference gene primers gave estimates of nucleated cell counts. Sequencing was performed with immunoSEQ multiplex PCR; in TCRdb, only in-frame clones are kept and a portion is missing. The V and J calls and clone size were taken over from that table, and D and trimming were inferred from the DNA. The sample lists about 200,000 clones; 80% were seen once.

Material for sequencing was PBMCs or T cells enriched from blood (not recorded which). The TCR comes from a woman aged 40 to 49 with acute COVID-19. The chain combines TRBV9 with TRBJ2-4; possibly TRBD2 for D (5 bases). CDR3 in amino acids: CASSVGGAKNIQYF. DNA of the CDR3: TGTGCCAGCAGCGTAGGAGGGGCCAAAAACATTCAGTACTTC.